This T cell receptor beta chain was observed in a study of cytomegalovirus exposure and HLA in healthy donors. Background on the study: Earlier work reported 110 million or so unique TCR beta sequences from some 180 million T cells.

This CDR3 has 14 residues. Germline V gene data show CDR1 as MNHEY and CDR2 as SVGAGI. V dropped 5 bases and J dropped 5 bases, with 13 bases sitting between them. PCR involved 60 Vbeta and 13 Jbeta primers. Sequenced by immunoSEQ multiplex PCR; TCRdb stores in-frame clones only, minus some. The sample comprises roughly 120,000 clones, approximately 80% of which are singletons, and around 3.5% rests with the top ten. General observations from the study: Productive status was seen about 90% or about 30% of the time for most TCR beta V segments in an earlier analysis. In vitro work confirmed that a few CMV-associated chains recognize CMV antigens. In a later analysis, a missense DCLRE1C variant was linked to TCR beta V- and J-gene trimming.

Concerning this clone itself: Its matching antigen is unknown.

The source of this sequence is a human donor in good health. Sequenced sample: PBMCs. The rearrangement uses TRBV6-5 and TRBJ1-5, with unresolved D. Here the CDR3 DNA reads TGTGCCAGCAGTGGAGGAGTAATCTATCAGCCCCAGCATTTT. It codes for CASSGGVIYQPQHF.